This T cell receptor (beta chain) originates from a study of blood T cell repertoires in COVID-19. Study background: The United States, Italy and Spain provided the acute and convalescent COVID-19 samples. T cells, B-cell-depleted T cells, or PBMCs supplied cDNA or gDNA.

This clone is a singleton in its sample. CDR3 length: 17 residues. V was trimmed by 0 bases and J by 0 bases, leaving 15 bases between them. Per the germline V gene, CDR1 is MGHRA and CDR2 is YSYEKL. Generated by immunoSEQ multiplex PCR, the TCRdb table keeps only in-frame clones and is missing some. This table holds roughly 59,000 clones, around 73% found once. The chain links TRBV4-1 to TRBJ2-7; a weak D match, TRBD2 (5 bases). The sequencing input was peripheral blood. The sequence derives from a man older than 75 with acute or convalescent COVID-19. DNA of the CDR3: TGCGCCAGCAGCCAAGAGGGTTGGCTAGGGAGCTCCTACGAGCAGTACTTC. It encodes CASSQEGWLGSSYEQYF.